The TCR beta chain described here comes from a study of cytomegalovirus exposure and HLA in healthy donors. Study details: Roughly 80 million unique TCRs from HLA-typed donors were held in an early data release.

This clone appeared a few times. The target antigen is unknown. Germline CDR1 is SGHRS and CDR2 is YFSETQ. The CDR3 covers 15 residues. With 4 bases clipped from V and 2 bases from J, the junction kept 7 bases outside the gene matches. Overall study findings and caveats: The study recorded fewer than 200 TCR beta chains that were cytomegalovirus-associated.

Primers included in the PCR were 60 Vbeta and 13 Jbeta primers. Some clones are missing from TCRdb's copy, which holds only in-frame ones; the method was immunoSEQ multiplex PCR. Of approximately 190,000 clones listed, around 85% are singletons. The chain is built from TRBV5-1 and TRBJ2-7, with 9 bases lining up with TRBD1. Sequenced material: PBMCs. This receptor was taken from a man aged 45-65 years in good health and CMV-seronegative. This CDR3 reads CASSPTGQGPYEQYF. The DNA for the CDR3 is TGCGCCAGCAGCCCGACGGGACAGGGTCCCTACGAGCAGTACTTC.